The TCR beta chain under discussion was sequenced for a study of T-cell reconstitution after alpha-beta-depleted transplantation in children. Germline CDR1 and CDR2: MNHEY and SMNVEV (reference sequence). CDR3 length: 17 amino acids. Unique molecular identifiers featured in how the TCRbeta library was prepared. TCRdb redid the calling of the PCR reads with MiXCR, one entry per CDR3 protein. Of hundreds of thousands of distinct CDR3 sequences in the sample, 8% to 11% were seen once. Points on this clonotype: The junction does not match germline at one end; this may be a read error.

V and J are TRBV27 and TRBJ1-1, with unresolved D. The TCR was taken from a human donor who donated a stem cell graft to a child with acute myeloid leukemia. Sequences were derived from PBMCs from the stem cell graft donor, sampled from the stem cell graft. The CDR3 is CASSLSGAKGVNTEAYF. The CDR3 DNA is TGTGCCAGCAGTTTATCGGGAGCCAAGGGAGTGAACACTGAAGCTTACTTT.